This T cell receptor (beta chain) was recovered during a study of blood T cell repertoires in COVID-19. Study-wide context: Researchers got acute and convalescent COVID-19 samples from the United States, Italy and Spain. Sources were T cells, B-cell-depleted T cells, or PBMCs; the material itself was cDNA or gDNA.

Source study methods: Scientists estimated how many nucleated cells there were by amplifying reference gene primers. TCRdb's copy holds only in-frame clones and misses some; the assay was immunoSEQ multiplex PCR. The DNA gave D and trimming, while V, J and clone size come from that table. The repertoire holds about 190,000 clones, around 80% seen once, with 2.5% to 3.5% in the top ten. This clonotype was obtained from an elderly woman with active or convalescent COVID-19. The material sequenced was peripheral blood.

The CDR3 nucleotides read TGTGCCAGCAGTGAACGACAGGGATTAGATGGCTACACCTTC. It encodes CASSERQGLDGYTF. This chain uses TRBV6-1 with TRBJ1-2, with 7 bases matching TRBD1. Germline V CDR1 and CDR2: MNHNS, SASEGT. The CDR3 has 14 amino acids. V dropped 2 bases and J dropped 6; count of bases not matched to a gene: 6.